This T cell receptor beta chain was captured in a study of metastatic and nonmetastatic thyroid tumors. As for the study in general: Comparative analysis of repertoires was undertaken across blood and tumor or nodule tissue obtained from malignant and benign thyroid patients. Regarding the study as a whole: In both blood and tumor samples, TCR beta diversity was reported significantly higher for malignant than benign nodules.

As regards this clone: Its antigen remains unknown.

Before thyroid surgery, none of the patients had received any treatment. Original processing methods: Built for papillary thyroid cancer, a distant-metastasis classifier drew on CDR3 differences across clinicopathological groups. TCRdb re-called the PCR reads via MiXCR. TCRdb, not the original authors, processed these V and J calls. The sample includes approximately 17,000 clones, approximately 17% of them seen just once. Per the germline V gene, CDR1 is SGHRS and CDR2 is YFSETQ. The junction had 9 bases not matched to a gene; V was cut back by 0 bases and J by 7 bases. The CDR3 covers 17 residues. The sequenced sample consisted of blood. This chain joins TRBV5-1 and TRBJ2-1; 11 bases fit TRBD2. The origin of this receptor is a male donor with papillary thyroid cancer or a benign thyroid nodule (not recorded which). Some clones in this sample may be carry-over from other donors' samples. This chain's CDR3 is CASSLVVAGGPGNEQFF. CDR3 sequence (DNA): TGCGCCAGCAGCTTGGTGGTAGCGGGAGGGCCGGGGAATGAGCAGTTCTTC.